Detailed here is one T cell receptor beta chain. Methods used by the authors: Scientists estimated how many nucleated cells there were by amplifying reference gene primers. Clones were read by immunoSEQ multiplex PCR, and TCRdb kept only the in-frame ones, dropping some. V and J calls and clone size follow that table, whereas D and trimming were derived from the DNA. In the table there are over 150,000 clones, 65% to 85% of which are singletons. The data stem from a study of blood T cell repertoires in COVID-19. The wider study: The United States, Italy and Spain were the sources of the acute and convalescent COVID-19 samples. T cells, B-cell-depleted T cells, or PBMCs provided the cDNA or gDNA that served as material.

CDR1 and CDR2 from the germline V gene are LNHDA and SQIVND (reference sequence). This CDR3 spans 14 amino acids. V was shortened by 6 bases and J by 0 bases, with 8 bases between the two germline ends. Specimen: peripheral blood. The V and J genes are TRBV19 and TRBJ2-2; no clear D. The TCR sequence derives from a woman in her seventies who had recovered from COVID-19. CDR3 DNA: TGTGCCAGTAGACCCGCGGCGAACACCGGGGAGCTGTTTTTT. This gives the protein CASRPAANTGELFF.